These 29 T cell receptor beta chains came from one sample sequenced in a study of Ad26.COV2.S vaccination and SARS-CoV-2 variants. The data were produced by immunoSEQ multiplex PCR, yet TCRdb's version contains in-frame clones alone and is incomplete. The table shows about 440,000 clones, with roughly nine tenths occurring only once. Stated treatment: over 15 received Ad26.COV2.S at low or high dose, single or two shots; roughly five received placebo; per-sample allocation not given. Specimen acquisition occurred on day 63 following the initial vaccine or placebo injection. Sequencing was performed on peripheral blood, taken in a trial of Ad26.COV2.S vaccine versus placebo. These receptors were obtained from a person aged 18-60 years who received the Ad26.COV2.S COVID-19 vaccine or a placebo.

J is TRBJ2-1 and V is TRBV19; D is perhaps TRBD2 (5 bases). The ends were cut back, 5 bases at V and 10 bases at J, with 24 bases in the middle. The CDR3 is 16 amino acids. Germline CDR1 reads LNHDA; CDR2 reads SQIVND (reference sequence). The CDR3: CASSPLLASGYQEQFF. CDR3 in DNA: TGTGCCAGTAGTCCACTTCTAGCTTCGGGGTATCAGGAGCAGTTCTTC.

V gene TRBV9 combines with J gene TRBJ2-6; TRBD1 is a possible D gene (5 bases). The CDR3 length is 15 residues. Per the germline V gene, CDR1 is SGDLS and CDR2 is YYNGEE. Between the trimmed V and J ends, which lost 1 base and 5 bases, there was a span of 10 bases. CDR3 in amino acids: CASSVSQGRANVLTF. In DNA, the CDR3 is TGTGCCAGCAGCGTATCTCAGGGTAGGGCCAACGTCCTGACTTTC.

The chain is built from TRBV29-1 and TRBJ1-1; 7 bases map to TRBD1. V dropped 6 bases and J dropped 3; count of bases not matched to a gene: 13. This CDR3 has 15 amino acids. CDR1 SQVTM and CDR2 ANQGSEA come from the germline V gene. The CDR3 spells CSVRQGMMLDTEAFF. The CDR3 region has the DNA TGCAGCGTCCGACAGGGTATGATGTTGGACACTGAAGCTTTCTTT.

The rearrangement links TRBV24-1 to TRBJ2-5; 8 bases are shared with TRBD2. The CDR3 covers 17 residues. With V trimmed by 3 bases and J by 2 bases, 10 bases remained unmatched. Per the germline V gene, CDR1 is KGHDR and CDR2 is SFDVKD. The CDR3 nucleotides read TGTGCCACCAGTGATACCCTCGATAGCGGGGCGCAAGAGACCCAGTACTTC. Translation gives CATSDTLDSGAQETQYF.

For this clone: Other DNA sequences from this sample encode an identical CDR3 as well. This chain links TRBV6-2 or TRBV6-3 with TRBJ2-1; D not certain. The ends were cut back, 6 bases at V and 7 bases at J, with 7 bases in the middle. This CDR3 spans 11 amino acids. The germline gives CDR1 MNHEY, CDR2 SVGEGT. This CDR3 is CASSRLNEQFF. The CDR3 DNA sequence: TGTGCCAGCAGCCGACTGAATGAGCAGTTCTTC.

This clone showed up just once. This chain links TRBV6-1 with TRBJ2-7; TRBD1 or TRBD2 may be the D gene (6 bases each). The germline CDR1 and CDR2 sequences are MNHNS and SASEGT. V lost 3 bases, J lost 5 bases, and 17 bases lay in between. The CDR3 has 15 residues. Written as DNA, the CDR3 is TGTGCCAGCAGTGATGAGGGGGGCGGGTCCCACGAGCAGTACTTC. Encoded protein: CASSDEGGGSHEQYF.

The V and J genes are TRBV15 and TRBJ1-3; D might be TRBD1 (5 bases). CDR3 size: 15 residues. Trimming took 1 base from V and 0 from J, leaving 7 bases between them. Germline V gives CDR1 LNHNV, CDR2 YYDKDF (reference sequence). CDR3 loop: CATSRGQSSGNTIYF. Written as DNA, the CDR3 is TGTGCCACCAGCAGAGGACAGAGCTCTGGAAACACCATATATTTT.

CDR3 nucleotide sequence: TGTGCCACCAGCAGTGGGCTGGCCTGGGAAGAGACCCAGTACTTC. Translating gives CATSSGLAWEETQYF. The gene calls are TRBV15 and TRBJ2-5; D unresolved. Germline V CDR1 and CDR2: LNHNV, YYDKDF (reference sequence). The V gene lost 3 bases and the J gene lost 3 bases, with 14 bases spanning the gap. CDR3 length: 15 residues. Looking up the rest from reference TRBV15 and TRBJ2-5 gives the full variable domain: DAMVIQNPRYQVTQFGKPVTLSCSQTLNHNVMYWYQQKSSQAPKLLFHYYDKDFNNEADTPDNFQSRRPNTSFCFLDIRSPGLGDTAMYLCATSSGLAWEETQYFGPGTRLLVL.

This clone came up once. The V gene is TRBV6-5, the J gene TRBJ1-5; D unresolved. Germline V gene lookup returns CDR1 MNHEY and CDR2 SVGAGI. V was trimmed by 6 bases and J by 0 bases, leaving 6 bases between them. The CDR3 sequence is 13 residues long. The CDR3 DNA is TGTGCCAGCAGCCAGATTAGCAATCAGCCCCAGCATTTT. Protein sequence: CASSQISNQPQHF.

This rearrangement joins TRBV11-1 to TRBJ1-6; D gene ambiguous. The CDR3 has 15 residues. Germline values: CDR1 SGHAT, CDR2 FQDESV (reference sequence). Trimming took off 2 bases at V and 6 bases at J, with 11 bases between the two ends. The chain's CDR3 is CASSLNSQPNSPLHF. CDR3 bases: TGTGCCAGCAGCTTAAATTCACAGCCTAATTCACCCCTCCACTTT.

This clone has just one count. The chain links TRBV30 to TRBJ1-1; possible D gene TRBD1, 6 bases. This CDR3 is 14 amino acids long. Germline V gene sequence: CDR1 GTSNPN, CDR2 SVGIG (reference sequence). Trimming took 4 bases from V and 2 from J, leaving 14 bases between them. The CDR3 sequence is CAWNPGTFNTEAFF. CDR3 bases: TGTGCCTGGAACCCCGGGACATTCAACACTGAAGCTTTCTTT.

The chain uses TRBV7-2 and TRBJ1-2; D is ambiguous. The CDR3 is 14 amino acids. Germline V gene lookup returns CDR1 SGHTA and CDR2 FQGNSA. The V end lost 1 base, the J end lost 2 bases, and 8 bases lay between the germline ends. This CDR3 is CASSLEAGNYGYTF. The CDR3 nucleotides are TGTGCCAGCAGCTTAGAAGCTGGGAACTATGGCTACACCTTC. The variable domain in full, with the rest retrieved from reference TRBV7-2 and TRBJ1-2, is GAGVSQSPSNKVTEKGKDVELRCDPISGHTALYWYRQSLGQGLEFLIYFQGNSAPDKSGLPSDRFSAERTGGSVSTLTIQRTQQEDSAVYLCASSLEAGNYGYTFGSGTRLTVV.

This chain links TRBV30 with TRBJ2-1, with D maybe TRBD1 (5 bases). The CDR3 covers 13 residues. V shed 4 bases and J shed 5 bases, with 12 bases lying between them. CDR1 is GTSNPN and CDR2 is SVGIG in the germline V gene (reference sequence). The CDR3 DNA sequence: TGTGCCTGGACCCCAGGGTTAAACAATGAGCAGTTCTTC. Encoded protein: CAWTPGLNNEQFF. Supplemented by reference TRBV30 and TRBJ2-1, the full variable domain reads SQTIHQWPATLVQPVGSPLSLECTVEGTSNPNLYWYRQAAGRGLQLLFYSVGIGQISSEVPQNLSASRPQDRQFILSSKKLLLSDSGFYLCAWTPGLNNEQFFGPGTRLTVL.

This clone was detected many times. V and J are TRBV6-2 or TRBV6-3 and TRBJ1-2; D not certain. The CDR3 loop spans 13 amino acids. Deletions cut 2 bases from V and 6 bases from J, with 10 bases between. Germline CDR1 is MNHEY and CDR2 is SVGEGT. In DNA, the CDR3 is TGTGCCAGCAGTTACCGGGAACCTGATGGCTACACCTTC. It codes for CASSYREPDGYTF.

This sequence joins TRBV7-2 and TRBJ2-1; maybe TRBD1 (5 bases). This CDR3 contains 16 residues. Germline-derived CDR1 and CDR2 are SGHTA and FQGNSA. V lost 1 base and J lost 7, with 17 bases in between. The chain's CDR3 is CASSLGYRQGENEQFF. The CDR3 DNA reads as TGTGCCAGCAGCTTAGGATACAGGCAAGGGGAAAATGAGCAGTTCTTC.

The chain uses TRBV6-1 and TRBJ2-3, with TRBD2 identical over 10 bases. Germline values: CDR1 MNHNS, CDR2 SASEGT. Trimming took 4 bases from V and 2 from J; bases not matched to a gene: 9. This CDR3 is 17 amino acids long. CDR3 loop: CASSAPTSGVNTDTQYF. DNA for the CDR3: TGTGCCAGCAGTGCCCCAACTAGCGGGGTTAACACAGATACGCAGTATTTT.

The chain couples TRBV6-5 to TRBJ2-7, with 8 nucleotides matching TRBD1. V trimming: 6 bases; J trimming: 0 bases; junction bases outside the gene matches: 7. The germline CDR1 and CDR2 sequences are MNHEY and SVGAGI. This CDR3 region has 15 residues. The CDR3 nucleotides are TGTGCCAGCAGCACGAGACAGGGGCTCTCCTACGAGCAGTACTTC. Amino acid sequence: CASSTRQGLSYEQYF.

The chain uses TRBV4-2 and TRBJ2-2; weak D call: TRBD2 (6 bases). This CDR3 is 17 amino acids long. Germline V gene lookup returns CDR1 LGHNA and CDR2 YNFKEQ. Trimming removed 0 bases from V and 0 bases from J, with 11 bases in between. Here the CDR3 reads CASSQDVLAANTGELFF. For the CDR3, the DNA is TGTGCCAGCAGCCAAGATGTACTAGCAGCGAACACCGGGGAGCTGTTTTTT.

Turning to this clone: Other DNA sequences in the same sample also yield this CDR3. The rearrangement joins TRBV5-1 to TRBJ1-3; D is unresolved. Trimming removed 4 bases from V and 4 bases from J, with 15 bases in between. The CDR3 has 15 residues. Looked up from germline, CDR1 is SGHRS and CDR2 is YFSETQ. CDR3 DNA sequence: TGCGCCAGCAGCCCGCTCGGTGATTCCGGAAACACCATATATTTT. It specifies CASSPLGDSGNTIYF.

The V and J genes are TRBV28 and TRBJ1-5; 8 nucleotides line up with TRBD1. The J segment lost 0 bases and the V segment lost 7 bases, leaving 5 bases of the junction unmatched. Germline CDR1 MDHEN, CDR2 SYDVKM. The CDR3 has 15 amino acids. CDR3 loop: CASTTGGYSNQPQHF. The CDR3 DNA is TGTGCCAGCACCACAGGGGGTTATAGCAATCAGCCCCAGCATTTT.

This clone showed up just once. The chain is built from TRBV5-5 and TRBJ2-7, with a weak D call TRBD2 (5 bases). The CDR3 is made up of 15 amino acids. The V end was cut by 4 bases, the J end by 0 bases, with 14 bases between. Per the germline V gene, CDR1 is SGHKS and CDR2 is YYEKEE (reference sequence). The CDR3 DNA follows: TGTGCCAGCAGCCCGGTGGTAGCGAGCTCCTACGAGCAGTACTTC. It encodes CASSPVVASSYEQYF.

The rearrangement uses TRBV6-6 and TRBJ1-3, with 9 bases identical to TRBD1. CDR1 and CDR2 from the germline V gene are MNHNY and SVGAGI (reference sequence). V dropped 6 bases and J dropped 1; count of bases not matched to a gene: 4. The CDR3 sequence is 15 residues long. The CDR3 region is CASRGTGPSGNTIYF. Here the CDR3 DNA reads TGTGCCAGCAGGGGGACAGGGCCTTCTGGAAACACCATATATTTT.

This rearrangement joins TRBV19 to TRBJ2-7; 8 bases line up with TRBD2. The V and J ends lost 3 bases and 3 bases, in that order; junction bases with no gene match: 16. Germline V gives CDR1 LNHDA, CDR2 SQIVND (reference sequence). The CDR3 is 18 amino acids. The DNA for the CDR3 is TGTGCCAGTAGTATGTCTCATGGAGCGGGAGCGTTCCACTACGAGCAGTACTTC. Protein sequence: CASSMSHGAGAFHYEQYF. Complete variable domain (other parts from reference TRBV19 and TRBJ2-7): DGGITQSPKYLFRKEGQNVTLSCEQNLNHDAMYWYRQDPGQGLRLIYYSQIVNDFQKGDIAEGYSVSREKKESFPLTVTSAQKNPTAFYLCASSMSHGAGAFHYEQYFGPGTRLTVT.

The chain uses TRBV19 and TRBJ1-6, with D perhaps matching TRBD1 (5 bases). Per the germline V gene, CDR1 is LNHDA and CDR2 is SQIVND (reference sequence). V was pared by 2 bases and J by 9 bases, with 8 bases between. The CDR3 consists of 13 residues. CDR3: CASSIWGSSPLHF. CDR3 nucleotide sequence: TGTGCCAGTAGTATATGGGGCAGTTCACCCCTCCACTTT.

This chain joins TRBV5-4 and TRBJ2-1; a possible D gene is TRBD2 (5 bases). There are 15 residues in the CDR3. Germline V lookup: CDR1 SGHNT, CDR2 YYREEE (reference sequence). The V end lost 7 bases, the J end lost 0 bases, and 14 bases lay between the germline ends. The CDR3 nucleotides read TGTGCCAGCGAAGAAGCGGCCAGCTCCTACAATGAGCAGTTCTTC. Amino acid sequence: CASEEAASSYNEQFF.

The chain has TRBV28 and TRBJ2-7; weak D call: TRBD1 (6 bases). The germline V gene has CDR1 MDHEN and CDR2 SYDVKM. This CDR3 contains 14 residues. V lost 7 bases, J lost 2 bases, and 15 bases lay in between. The CDR3, as DNA: TGTGCCAGCAAGACGGGACATCCGCCCTACGAGCAGTACTTC. This sequence encodes CASKTGHPPYEQYF.

The chain combines TRBV4-1 with TRBJ1-2; D is possibly TRBD1 (6 bases). There are 14 residues in the CDR3. V lost 1 base to trimming and J lost 4 bases, with 10 bases between them. Germline V gene data show CDR1 as MGHRA and CDR2 as YSYEKL. CDR3 sequence reads: CASSQVTGAYGYTF. The CDR3, as DNA: TGCGCCAGCAGCCAAGTTACGGGGGCCTATGGCTACACCTTC.

This clone was counted a single time. The rearrangement uses TRBV5-1 and TRBJ2-5, with TRBD2 identical over 14 bases. V gave up 0 bases and J gave up 5 bases; unmatched junction bases: 3. This CDR3 is built from 16 residues. Germline V lookup: CDR1 SGHRS, CDR2 YFSETQ. As DNA, the CDR3 is TGCGCCAGCAGCTTGGGGGGACTAGCGGGAGTGGAGACCCAGTACTTC. It yields the protein CASSLGGLAGVETQYF.

This chain uses TRBV4-2 with TRBJ2-1; 13 positions match TRBD2. Germline loops: CDR1 LGHNA, CDR2 YNFKEQ. This CDR3 region has 21 residues. Germline trimming cut 1 base from V and 1 base from J; bases unmatched to any gene: 13. The DNA for the CDR3 is TGTGCCAGCAGCCAAGTAAGAAGGACTAGCGGGAGTTCAAGGTCCTACAATGAGCAGTTCTTC. This translates into CASSQVRRTSGSSRSYNEQFF.